This T cell receptor (beta chain) was recorded in a study of T cell repertoires in cytomegalovirus infection. Study context: Public TCR beta signatures were indicative of both CMV infection and a matching HLA type.

MiXCR, run by TCRdb on the reads, gives a single entry per CDR3 protein. The table records around 230,000 distinct CDR3 sequences, roughly 6.5% of them present only once. This clonotype occurred many times. This clonotype was obtained from a human donor in good health (CMV status not recorded). Some clones in this sample may be carry-over from other donors' samples. Sequencing was carried out using PBMCs.

The CDR3 loop reads CASSQEVASTDTQYF. DNA of the CDR3: TGCGCCAGCAGCCAGGAAGTTGCGAGCACAGATACGCAGTATTTT. The chain recombines TRBV4-3 with TRBJ2-3; the D is unclear. Per germline, CDR1 LGHNA and CDR2 YSLEER. Trimming took off 3 bases at V and 0 bases at J, with 10 bases between the two ends. This CDR3 has 15 residues.